This T cell receptor (beta chain) was identified during a study of blood T cell repertoires in COVID-19. Trimming left V 6 bases short and J 8 bases short, with 11 bases between. CDR1 is MDHEN and CDR2 is SYDVKM in the germline V gene. The CDR3 is 12 amino acids. This table comes from immunoSEQ multiplex PCR, and its TCRdb copy is limited to in-frame clones, with some not included. The table records fewer than 250,000 clones, 83% of them present only once. The sequenced sample consisted of peripheral blood. This receptor was identified in a woman aged 70-85 years with active or convalescent COVID-19. This rearrangement joins TRBV28 to TRBJ2-4; D may be TRBD1 (5 bases). The CDR3 here is CASSPQGYIQYF. The CDR3 DNA follows: TGTGCCAGCAGCCCCCAGGGTTACATTCAGTACTTC.